This T cell receptor beta chain was recorded in a study of OX40 agonist ivuxolimab in advanced cancers. The CDR3 runs to 15 residues. After removal of 3 bases from V and 5 bases from J, the junction contained 4 bases not matched to a gene. CDR1 SGDLS and CDR2 YYNGEE come from the germline V gene. Concerning this clone itself: The antigen remains unidentified.

Using immunoSEQ multiplex PCR, the repertoire was profiled, and TCRdb retains in-frame clones only, with some absent. The table records approximately 69,000 clones, around 94% of them present only once. Findings of the study overall: In CD8+ T cells, expanded clones were on average more numerous than in CD4+.

The source is an adult with an advanced solid tumor such as melanoma, head and neck, liver or kidney cancer. The chain uses TRBV9 and TRBJ2-1, with TRBD2 identical over 11 bases. The source material was CD4+ or CD8+ T cells sorted from blood, sampled in a trial of the OX40 agonist ivuxolimab. The chain's CDR3 is CASSGLLAGDNEQFF. The CDR3, as DNA: TGTGCCAGCAGCGGTCTACTAGCGGGAGACAATGAGCAGTTCTTC. The full variable domain, its missing parts supplied by reference TRBV9 and TRBJ2-1, is DSGVTQTPKHLITATGQRVTLRCSPRSGDLSVYWYQQSLDQGLQFLIQYYNGEERAKGNILERFSAQQFPDLHSELNLSSLELGDSALYFCASSGLLAGDNEQFFGPGTRLTVL.